This T cell receptor beta chain appears in the sequencing data of a study of blood T cell repertoires in COVID-19. In germline, CDR1 is MDHEN, CDR2 SYDVKM. CDR3 length: 16 amino acids. J lost 10 bases, V lost 4 bases, and 10 bases had no gene match. Per the study methods: How many nucleated cells were present was estimated from reference gene primer amplification. The table came from immunoSEQ multiplex PCR; TCRdb's copy has only in-frame clones and leaves some out. The V and J calls and the clone size are those of that table, but D and trimming were determined from the DNA. The sample contains 200,000 to 250,000 clones, 80% to 90% of which appear only once.

The clonotype originates from a human donor in a cohort sampled during active COVID-19. The rearrangement links TRBV28 to TRBJ2-1, with 13 bases fitting TRBD2. The sequencing input was peripheral blood. CDR3 loop: CASSSGTSGVVTEQFF. The DNA for the CDR3 is TGTGCCAGCAGTTCTGGGACTAGCGGGGTGGTCACCGAGCAGTTCTTC.